This TCR beta chain was identified in a study of blood T cells in healthy people across ages. Findings and caveats of the study: There were more naive CD4+ cells and higher diversity in long-lived donors than in aged donors. Unsorted PBMCs blocked a conclusive comparison of naive and antigen-experienced cells.

Germline CDR1 MNHNY, CDR2 SVGAGI (reference sequence). CDR3 length equals 13 residues. The sample holds a few counts of this clonotype. Antigen: not known. A much more abundant neighbour one base away suggests this may be a read error. The second PCR ran about 6 to 11 cycles with a sample-barcoded 5' primer and J-beta primers. MiXCR, run by TCRdb on the 5' RACE reads, gives a single entry per CDR3 protein. The table lists 700,000 or so distinct CDR3 sequences, approximately 22% of them singletons. Sequencing used blood. This sequence joins TRBV6-6 and TRBJ2-2, with D possibly matching TRBD2 (5 bases). The clonotype was recovered from a man aged 70 or older in good health. CDR3 sequence (DNA): TGTGCCAGCAGTTTCGGGGTGACCGGGGAGCCGTTTTTT. It is translated as CASSFGVTGEPFF.